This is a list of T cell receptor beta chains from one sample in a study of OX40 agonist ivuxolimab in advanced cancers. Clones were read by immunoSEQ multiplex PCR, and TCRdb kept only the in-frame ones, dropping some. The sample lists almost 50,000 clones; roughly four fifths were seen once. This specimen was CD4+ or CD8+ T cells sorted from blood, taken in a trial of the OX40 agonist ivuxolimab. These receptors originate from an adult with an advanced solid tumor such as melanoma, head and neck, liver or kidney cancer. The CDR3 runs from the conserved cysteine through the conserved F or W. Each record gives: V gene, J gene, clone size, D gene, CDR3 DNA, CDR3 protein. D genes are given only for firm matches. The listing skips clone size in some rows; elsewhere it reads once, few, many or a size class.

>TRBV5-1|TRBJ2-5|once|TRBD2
TGCGCCAGCAGCTTGGCCCCCCGGGAGGGTTACGGGACCCAGTACTTC
CASSLAPREGYGTQYF
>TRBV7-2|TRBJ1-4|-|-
TGTGCCAGCAGCACCCCTCAGAATGAAAAACTGTTTTTT
CASSTPQNEKLFF
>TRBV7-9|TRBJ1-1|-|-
TGTGCCAGCAGCCCCCCGAGGAAGGGGGGTGAAGCTTTCTTT
CASSPPRKGGEAFF
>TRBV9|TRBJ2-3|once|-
TGTGCCAGCACCCGCGGCGCCTCCACAGATACGCAGTATTTT
CASTRGASTDTQYF
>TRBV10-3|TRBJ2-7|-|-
TGTGCCTCGGGGAGCTCCTACGAGCAGTACTTC
CASGSSYEQYF
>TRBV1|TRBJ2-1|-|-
TGCACCAGCAGCCAAGTCGGAGCTGTATTTACTGAGCAGTTCTTC
CTSSQVGAVFTEQFF
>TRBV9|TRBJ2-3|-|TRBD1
TGTGCCAGCAGCGTTGGACAGGCGACAGATACGCAGTATTTT
CASSVGQATDTQYF
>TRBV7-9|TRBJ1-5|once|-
TGTGCCAGCAGCTTAGAGGGGACTAATCAGCCCCAGCATTTT
CASSLEGTNQPQHF
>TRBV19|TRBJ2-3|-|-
TGTGCCAGCTCTATGAGGGATACGCAGTATTTT
CASSMRDTQYF
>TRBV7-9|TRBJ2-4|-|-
TGTGCCAGCAGCCTCGGCGCCGGTTTAGCCAAAAACATTCAGTACTTC
CASSLGAGLAKNIQYF
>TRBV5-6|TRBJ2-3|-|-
TGTGCCAGCAGCTTGAAGCGGCTGACAGATACGCAGTATTTT
CASSLKRLTDTQYF
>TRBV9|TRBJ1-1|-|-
TGTGCCAGCAGCGCCCACAGGGACACTGAAGCTTTCTTT
CASSAHRDTEAFF
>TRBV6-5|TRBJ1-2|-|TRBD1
TGTGCCAGCAGTCGGACAGGTTATGGCTACACCTTC
CASSRTGYGYTF
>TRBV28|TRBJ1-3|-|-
TGTGCCAGCAGCCCCCACAGAGTATCTGGAAACACCATATATTTT
CASSPHRVSGNTIYF
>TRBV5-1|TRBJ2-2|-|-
TGCGCCAGCAGGCCCAGTGGAGGGACCGGGGAGCTGTTTTTT
CASRPSGGTGELFF
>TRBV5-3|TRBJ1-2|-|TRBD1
TGTGCCAGAAGCCGGGGACAGGGGAACGGCTACACCTTC
CARSRGQGNGYTF
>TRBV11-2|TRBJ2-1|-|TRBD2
TGTGCCAGCAGCTTAGTTCGGACTAGCGGGAGGAAAAATGAGCAGTTCTTC
CASSLVRTSGRKNEQFF
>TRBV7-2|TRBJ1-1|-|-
TGTGCCAGCAGCTCTGGATTGTACGGCCCTATCGTACACGCTGAAGCTTTCTTT
CASSSGLYGPIVHAEAFF
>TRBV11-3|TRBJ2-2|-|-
TGTGCCAGCAGCCTATCCGGCCCTAATGGGGCCGGGGAGCTGTTTTTT
CASSLSGPNGAGELFF
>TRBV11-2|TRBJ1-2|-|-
TGTGCCAGCCGGGGCAGAAGGAACTATGGCTACACCTTC
CASRGRRNYGYTF
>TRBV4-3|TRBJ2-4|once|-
TGCGCCAGCAGCCAAGAATACAGGGACATTCAGTACTTC
CASSQEYRDIQYF
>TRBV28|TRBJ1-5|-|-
TGTGCCAGCAGTTTATCTACTGGGGGCCAGCCCCAGCATTTT
CASSLSTGGQPQHF
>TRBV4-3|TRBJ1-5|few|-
TGCGCCAGCAGCCAAGAATGGGGCTTGCAGCCCCAGCATTTT
CASSQEWGLQPQHF
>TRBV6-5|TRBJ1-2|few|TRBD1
TGTGCCAGCAGGACTTTGACAGGGGTCAGTGGCTACACCTTC
CASRTLTGVSGYTF
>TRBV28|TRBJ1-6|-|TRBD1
TGTGCCAGCATTCCGGACAGGGGAGATAATTCACCCCTCCACTTT
CASIPDRGDNSPLHF
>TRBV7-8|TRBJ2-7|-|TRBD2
TGTGCCAGCAGCCGGACTAGCTCCTACGAGCAGTACTTC
CASSRTSSYEQYF
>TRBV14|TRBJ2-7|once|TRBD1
TGTGCCAGCAGCCCGCCCGGGGTTAACAGGGGGCTGAACGAGCAGTACTTC
CASSPPGVNRGLNEQYF
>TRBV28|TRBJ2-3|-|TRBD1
TGTGCCAGCAGCTCCGGGACAGGGACCACAGATACGCAGTATTTT
CASSSGTGTTDTQYF
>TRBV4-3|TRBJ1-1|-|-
TGCGCCAGCAGCCAAGATAGAACGGGAGAAGGGGGGCGCACTGAAGCTTTCTTT
CASSQDRTGEGGRTEAFF
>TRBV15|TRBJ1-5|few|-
TGTGCCACCAGCAGAGATCGGGCCCTCAGTCAGCCCCAGCATTTT
CATSRDRALSQPQHF
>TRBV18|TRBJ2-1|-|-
TGTGCCAGCTCACCGGACAATGAGCAGTTCTTC
CASSPDNEQFF
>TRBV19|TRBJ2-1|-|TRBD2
TGTGCCAGTAACCCACTAGCGGGAGAAAACTATGAGCAGTTCTTC
CASNPLAGENYEQFF
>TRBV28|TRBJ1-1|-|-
TGTGCCAGCAGTTTCCTTCAGGATGGGGCTGAAGCTTTCTTT
CASSFLQDGAEAFF
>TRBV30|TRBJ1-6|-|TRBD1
TGTGCCTGGAGTCTGGCCGGGGGACAGGGGTTTTATAATTCACCCCTCCACTTT
CAWSLAGGQGFYNSPLHF
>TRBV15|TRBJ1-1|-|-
TGTGCCACCAGCAGAGACTACGGTCGGAACACTGAAGCTTTCTTT
CATSRDYGRNTEAFF
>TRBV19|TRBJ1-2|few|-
TGTGCCAGTATACAGCCGTATGGCTACACCTTC
CASIQPYGYTF
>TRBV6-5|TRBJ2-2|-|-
TGTGCCAGCAGGCGATCGCCGCGCCCTGGGGAGCTGTTTTTT
CASRRSPRPGELFF
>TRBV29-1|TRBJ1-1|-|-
TGCAGCGGCGGAGAAGATGAAGCTTTCTTT
CSGGEDEAFF
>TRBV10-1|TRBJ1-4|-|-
TGCGCCAGCAGTGTGGACGGGTGGGTTGAAAAACTGTTTTTT
CASSVDGWVEKLFF
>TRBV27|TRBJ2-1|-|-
-
CASSSSGPHGGEQFF
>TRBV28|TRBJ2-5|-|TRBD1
TGTGCCAGCAGCAGGACCGGGACAGCCAAAGAGACCCAGTACTTC
CASSRTGTAKETQYF
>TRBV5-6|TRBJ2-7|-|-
TGTGCCAGCAGCTTATCCGGACTGGGTACCTACGAGCAGTACTTC
CASSLSGLGTYEQYF
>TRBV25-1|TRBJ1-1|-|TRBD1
TGTGCCAGCAGTGGGGACAGGGGTAGCACTGAAGCTTTCTTT
CASSGDRGSTEAFF
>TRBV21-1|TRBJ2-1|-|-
TGTGCCAGCAGCCATCGCCTCCGGGACAGGGATCGAAATGAGCAGTTCTTC
CASSHRLRDRDRNEQFF
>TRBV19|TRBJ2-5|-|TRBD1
TGTGCCACCAGAGCACAGGGGGCCGGAGAGACCCAGTACTTC
CATRAQGAGETQYF